Listed below are T cell receptor beta chains from one sample, sequenced in a study of early T cells in non-severe SARS-CoV-2 infection. TCRdb re-called the 5' RACE reads with MiXCR, one entry per CDR3 protein. The sample consists of around 68,000 distinct CDR3 sequences, roughly 5.7% of them appearing once. Sequencing used whole blood, obtained at baseline. The receptors stem from an adult who was a healthcare worker with PCR-confirmed SARS-CoV-2 infection or an uninfected control (not recorded which). Both conserved end residues are part of each CDR3. D genes are given only for firm matches. Clone size is given for some rows only: seen once, a few or many times, or a class if the clone is expanded.

clone_size j_call v_call d_call cdr3_nt cdr3_aa
many TRBJ2-1 TRBV20-1 TRBD2 TGCAGTGCTATTATAGCGGGAGATTTCCACAATGAGCAGTTCTTC CSAIIAGDFHNEQFF
many TRBJ1-3 TRBV29-1 . TGCAGCGTTGAGACAGCTGGAAACACCATATATTTT CSVETAGNTIYF
many TRBJ1-1 TRBV5-6 TRBD1 TGTGCCAGCACCCCGACAGGGTTGAACACTGAAGCTTTCTTT CASTPTGLNTEAFF
many TRBJ1-1 TRBV7-6 TRBD1 TGTGCCAGCAGCTCCTGGGGACAGGGGGCTGAAGCTTTCTTT CASSSWGQGAEAFF
few TRBJ1-1 TRBV6-5 . TGTGCCAGCAGGGGAGGTTTCCACACTGAAGCTTTCTTT CASRGGFHTEAFF
many TRBJ1-5 TRBV20-1 TRBD1 TGCAGTGCCCCAGGGGGCGCGAATCAGCCCCAGCATTTT CSAPGGANQPQHF
many TRBJ2-3 TRBV20-1 TRBD2 TGCAGTGCTCGAAACGGGAGGGCCGCCGCAGATACGCAGTATTTT CSARNGRAAADTQYF
few TRBJ2-1 TRBV11-2 . TGTGCCAGCAGCTTAGATGGGTACAATGAGCAGTTCTTC CASSLDGYNEQFF
many TRBJ2-1 TRBV4-3 TRBD1 TGCGCCAGCAGCCAAGACTGGGGACAGGGGGCATATGAGCAGTTCTTC CASSQDWGQGAYEQFF
. TRBJ2-3 TRBV29-1 . TGCAGCTCACGACAGGCAGATACGCAGTATTTT CSSRQADTQYF
many TRBJ2-1 TRBV28 . TGTGCCAGCAGTCACCACCTCGCAGCTAACGGTGAGCAGTTCTTC CASSHHLAANGEQFF
many TRBJ1-1 TRBV29-1 . TGCAGCGTTCTCGTGGTTTCCTTTAACACTGAAGCTTTCTTT CSVLVVSFNTEAFF
many TRBJ2-7 TRBV7-2 . TGTGCCAGCAGCTTTGGCCGGAACCTCTACGAGCAGTACTTC CASSFGRNLYEQYF
many TRBJ1-6 TRBV5-6 TRBD1 TGTGCCAGCAGCTCAAGGACAGGGAGGTCACCCCTCCACTTT CASSSRTGRSPLHF
many TRBJ2-3 TRBV20-1 . TGCAGTGCTCGGGGGCGCAGCGGCACAGATACGCAGTATTTT CSARGRSGTDTQYF
many TRBJ2-1 TRBV12-3/TRBV12-4 TRBD2 TGTGCCAGCAGTTCAGGGACTAGTACCAACGAGCAGTTCTTC CASSSGTSTNEQFF
many TRBJ1-1 TRBV29-1 . TGCAGCGTCAAAGCCTGGGGACAAGCGAACACTGAAGCTTTCTTT CSVKAWGQANTEAFF
few TRBJ1-6 TRBV28 . TGTGCCAGCAGTTTTGGCAGGGGTCGTTCACCCCTCCACTTT CASSFGRGRSPLHF
many TRBJ2-1 TRBV6-6 . TGTGCCAGCAGTATCAGGGGGGGCTACAATGAGCAGTTCTTC CASSIRGGYNEQFF
. TRBJ2-1 TRBV9 . TGTGCCAGCAGCGTTAGCACTAGCTCCTACAATGAGCAGTTCTTC CASSVSTSSYNEQFF
many TRBJ2-5 TRBV20-1 TRBD2 TGCAGTGCTTTCCCACTAGCGGCGGGAATACAAGAGACCCAGTACTTC CSAFPLAAGIQETQYF
. TRBJ2-1 TRBV5-1 . TGCGCCAGCAGCTTGGCCGCGTTTCCCTCCCAGAGTGGTGAGCAGTTCTTC CASSLAAFPSQSGEQFF
many TRBJ2-3 TRBV6-1 . TGTGCCAGCAGGATAGACAGGTACACAGATACGCAGTATTTT CASRIDRYTDTQYF
few TRBJ2-7 TRBV18 . TGTGCCAGCTCACCTGGGACTCTGAGCTACGAGCAGTACTTC CASSPGTLSYEQYF
. TRBJ1-1 TRBV28 . TGTGCCAGCAGCCGCGGCCTTTCTGCAGGGACTGAAGCTTTCTTT CASSRGLSAGTEAFF
many TRBJ2-7 TRBV4-2 . TGTGCCAGCAGCCAACCGAGACGGCCCCTCTACGAGCAGTACTTC CASSQPRRPLYEQYF
few TRBJ2-2 TRBV19 . TGTGCCAGTAGTGAAGGACATCAGAGGACCGGGGAGCTGTTTTTT CASSEGHQRTGELFF
many TRBJ1-1 TRBV19 . TGTGCCAGTAGTAGGCAGGGTTTTGACACTGAAGCTTTCTTT CASSRQGFDTEAFF
many TRBJ2-5 TRBV7-7 TRBD1 TGTGCCAGCAGCTTAGACAGGGGAAGGCAAGAGACCCAGTACTTC CASSLDRGRQETQYF
. TRBJ1-1 TRBV29-1 . TGCAGCGTTGAAGCGACAGAGTACACTGAAGCTTTCTTT CSVEATEYTEAFF
. TRBJ1-4 TRBV7-9 . TGTGCCAGCAGCTTAGCGCAAGGTGAAAAACTGTTTTTT CASSLAQGEKLFF
many TRBJ1-1 TRBV15 . TGTGCCACCAGCAGAGATTTTTCCGACACTGAAGCTTTCTTT CATSRDFSDTEAFF
many TRBJ1-1 TRBV12-3/TRBV12-4 . TGTGCCAGCAGAACAGGGATCGTAGGCTCTGAAGCTTTCTTT CASRTGIVGSEAFF
many TRBJ2-7 TRBV29-1 TRBD1 TGCAGCGTTGAACTAGGGACAGGGGATTGGTACGAGCAGTACTTC CSVELGTGDWYEQYF
few TRBJ1-5 TRBV3-1 . TGTGCCAGCAGCCAAGACTCGGGGGTGGATCAGCCCCAGCATTTT CASSQDSGVDQPQHF
few TRBJ1-4 TRBV2 . TGTGCCAGCATATTGGACGAGGTTAATGAAAAACTGTTTTTT CASILDEVNEKLFF
many TRBJ2-1 TRBV6-6 . TGTGCCAGCAGTCTCGTTGGAGGGCCACAGTTCTTC CASSLVGGPQFF
few TRBJ2-5 TRBV7-6 . TGTGCCAGCAGCTTAGTAACTTGGACAGCCAAAGAGACCCAGTACTTC CASSLVTWTAKETQYF
. TRBJ2-3 TRBV7-2 . TGTGCCAGCAGCTTAGCGGGAGCGGGCGCAGATACGCAGTATTTT CASSLAGAGADTQYF
medium-sized TRBJ2-3 TRBV28 . TGTGCCAGCAGTTTATTGAATACAGATACGCAGTATTTT CASSLLNTDTQYF
many TRBJ2-3 TRBV11-3 . TGTGCCAGCAGCTTAACTAGTCACACAGATACGCAGTATTTT CASSLTSHTDTQYF
many TRBJ1-2 TRBV29-1 . TGCAGCGTTGACGCGTCTAACTATGGCTACACCTTC CSVDASNYGYTF
many TRBJ2-3 TRBV12-3/TRBV12-4 . TGTGCCAGCAGTTTATTTGAGGTGGGCACAGATACGCAGTATTTT CASSLFEVGTDTQYF
many TRBJ2-5 TRBV2 TRBD1 TGTGCCAGCAGGAGGGACAGCGAAGAGACCCAGTACTTC CASRRDSEETQYF
many TRBJ2-7 TRBV5-1 TRBD1 TGCGCCAGCAGCTTGGGACAGGGGGCGTGGGAGCAGTACTTC CASSLGQGAWEQYF
many TRBJ1-6 TRBV27 . TGTGCCAGCAGTTTAACAGTCGGTCGTGATTCACCCCTCCACTTT CASSLTVGRDSPLHF
many TRBJ2-1 TRBV3-1 . TGTGCCAGCAGTATGGGACTCAACTACAATGAGCAGTTCTTC CASSMGLNYNEQFF
many TRBJ1-1 TRBV29-1 . TGCAGCGCGCCCGGGACAAGTAATCCTAACACTGAAGCTTTCTTT CSAPGTSNPNTEAFF
. TRBJ2-1 TRBV7-2 . TGTGCCAGCAGCTTGGACTACCCCAATGAGCAGTTCTTC CASSLDYPNEQFF
many TRBJ1-1 TRBV29-1 . TGCAGCGTCGCCATAGGGTTGGGGAAGGGAGAAGCTTTCTTT CSVAIGLGKGEAFF
. TRBJ2-4 TRBV7-9 TRBD1 TGTGCCAGCAGCCAGAAGGACAGGAGAGTTAACATTCAGTACTTC CASSQKDRRVNIQYF
many TRBJ2-5 TRBV10-3 . TGTGCCATCAGTGAGGGAGGGTACCAAGAGACCCAGTACTTC CAISEGGYQETQYF
many TRBJ2-3 TRBV4-1 TRBD2 TGCGCCAGCAGCCAACAGCGGGAGGGCACAGATACGCAGTATTTT CASSQQREGTDTQYF
many TRBJ2-3 TRBV11-1 . TGTGCCAGCAGCTTAGGGGACGCAGATACGCAGTATTTT CASSLGDADTQYF
. TRBJ2-5 TRBV7-2 . TGTGCCAGCAGCTTGAACGGGGGAGTAGAGACCCAGTACTTC CASSLNGGVETQYF
many TRBJ2-7 TRBV12-3/TRBV12-4 TRBD2 TGTGCCAGCAGAACTAGCGGGAGGGCTCCCTCCTCCGAGCAGTACTTC CASRTSGRAPSSEQYF
many TRBJ2-3 TRBV10-2 . TGCGCCAGCAGTAGTGGAGCGGATACGCAGTATTTT CASSSGADTQYF
many TRBJ2-1 TRBV20-1 . TGCAGTGGGGTAGTGGGTCTTGGTGAGCAGTTCTTC CSGVVGLGEQFF
few TRBJ2-6 TRBV27 TRBD1 TGTGCCAGCAGTTTCGGACAGGGGTACGCAGGGGCCAACGTCCTGACTTTC CASSFGQGYAGANVLTF